Listed here are 21 T cell receptor beta chains from one sample, sequenced in a study of blood T cell repertoires in COVID-19. Sequencing was performed with immunoSEQ multiplex PCR; in TCRdb, only in-frame clones are kept and a portion is missing. The sample includes fewer than 250,000 clones, more than 70% seen only once; the top ten take 6.5% to 9.5%. The sequencing input was PBMCs or T cells enriched from blood (not recorded which). These receptors were collected from a woman younger than 35 who had recovered from COVID-19.

CDR3 coding DNA: TGTGCCTGGAGTTCTGGGCTCGAGCAGTACTTC. Its protein is CAWSSGLEQYF. V gene TRBV30 combines with J gene TRBJ2-7; no reliable D call. Germline-derived CDR1 and CDR2 are GTSNPN and SVGIG (reference sequence). The V and J ends lost 2 bases and 6 bases respectively, with 8 bases between them. The CDR3 extends over 11 amino acids. Supplemented by reference TRBV30 and TRBJ2-7, the full variable domain reads SQTIHQWPATLVQPVGSPLSLECTVEGTSNPNLYWYRQAAGRGLQLLFYSVGIGQISSEVPQNLSASRPQDRQFILSSKKLLLSDSGFYLCAWSSGLEQYFGPGTRLTVT.

The CDR3 nucleotides are TGTGCCAGCAGTTCTCGACAGGGGGCGGCCTACAATGAGCAGTTCTTC. It yields the protein CASSSRQGAAYNEQFF. The chain couples TRBV28 to TRBJ2-1; 10 bases fit TRBD1. V was pared by 4 bases and J by 2 bases, with 5 bases of the junction left unmatched. The CDR3 runs 16 residues. The germline CDR1 and CDR2 sequences are MDHEN and SYDVKM. Drawing the rest from reference TRBV28 and TRBJ2-1, the complete variable domain is DVKVTQSSRYLVKRTGEKVFLECVQDMDHENMFWYRQDPGLGLRLIYFSYDVKMKEKGDIPEGYSVSREKKERFSLILESASTNQTSMYLCASSSRQGAAYNEQFFGPGTRLTVL.

The V call is TRBV7-9, the J call TRBJ2-7; D unresolved. CDR3 length: 14 residues. Germline-derived CDR1 and CDR2 are SEHNR and FQNEAQ (reference sequence). Trimming stripped 1 base from V and 0 bases from J, with 7 bases between. CDR3 region: CASSLDSNSYEQYF. CDR3 DNA: TGTGCCAGCAGCTTAGACAGCAACTCCTACGAGCAGTACTTC.

This chain joins TRBV11-2 and TRBJ1-3, with D uncertain. Germline V gene data show CDR1 as SGHAT and CDR2 as FQNNGV. V lost 5 bases and J lost 0, with 11 bases in between. The CDR3 is 15 amino acids. The CDR3 loop reads CASSPLVGSGNTIYF. The CDR3 DNA reads TGTGCCAGCAGCCCCCTGGTCGGCTCTGGAAACACCATATATTTT.

The chain carries TRBV6-5 and TRBJ1-2, with TRBD1 as a possible D gene (5 bases). The germline CDR1 and CDR2 sequences are MNHEY and SVGAGI. The CDR3 runs 14 residues. The V end lost 6 bases, the J end lost 1 base, and 12 bases lay between the germline ends. The CDR3 region is CASRITQGNYGYTF. The CDR3 DNA reads TGTGCCAGCAGAATCACCCAGGGTAACTATGGCTACACCTTC.

The J gene is TRBJ1-2, the V gene TRBV2; no clear D gene. In germline, CDR1 is SNHLY, CDR2 FYNNEI. The CDR3 consists of 11 residues. Trimming left V 2 bases short and J 8 bases short, with 6 bases between. This CDR3 is CASSELRGYTF. In DNA, the CDR3 is TGTGCCAGCAGTGAACTGCGGGGCTACACCTTC.

This CDR3 reads CASTGGSYNEQFF. In DNA form, the CDR3 reads TGTGCCAGCACCGGGGGGTCCTACAATGAGCAGTTCTTC. The rearrangement links TRBV25-1 to TRBJ2-1, with 7 bases lining up with TRBD2. V lost 7 bases and J lost 1; bases outside the gene matches: 1. CDR1 MGHDK and CDR2 SYGVNS come from the germline V gene. The CDR3 totals 13 residues.

The chain employs TRBV5-4 and TRBJ2-3; 7 nucleotides line up with TRBD2. Germline-derived CDR1 and CDR2 are SGHNT and YYREEE (reference sequence). This CDR3 region has 15 residues. The V gene end was trimmed by 0 bases and the J gene end by 1 base; junction bases not matched to a gene: 2. The CDR3 reads CASSLGGGGTDTQYF. The CDR3 DNA reads TGTGCCAGCAGCTTGGGCGGGGGTGGCACAGATACGCAGTATTTT.

The table lists this clone with a count of one. The V call is TRBV19, the J call TRBJ2-7, with D possibly TRBD1 on 5 matching bases. The CDR3 totals 14 residues. Germline lookup yields CDR1 LNHDA and CDR2 SQIVND (reference sequence). V was clipped by 2 bases and J by 3 bases, with 11 bases between them. CDR3 loop: CASSITQGHYEQYF. DNA for the CDR3: TGTGCCAGTAGTATAACGCAGGGCCACTACGAGCAGTACTTC.

This clone was seen just once. This sequence joins TRBV18 and TRBJ1-3; D is perhaps TRBD1 (5 bases). V was shortened by 6 bases and J by 8 bases, with 11 bases between the two germline ends. The CDR3 runs 12 residues. The germline V gene has CDR1 KGHSH and CDR2 LQKENI. The CDR3 is CASSQGLDTIYF. In DNA form, the CDR3 reads TGTGCCAGCTCCCAGGGCCTCGACACCATATATTTT.

V is TRBV6-6 and J is TRBJ2-2; D is perhaps TRBD1 (6 bases). Trimming pared 7 bases from V and 4 bases from J, leaving 22 bases between. This CDR3 is 17 amino acids long. From germline, CDR1 is MNHNY and CDR2 SVGAGI (reference sequence). The CDR3 spells CASNRARTGWGTGELFF. The CDR3 DNA reads as TGTGCCAGCAATCGGGCTAGAACAGGGTGGGGCACCGGGGAGCTGTTTTTT.

The rearrangement links TRBV29-1 to TRBJ1-2; no definite D call. The ends were cut back, 4 bases at V and 4 bases at J, with 7 bases in the middle. The germline V gene encodes CDR1 SQVTM and CDR2 ANQGSEA. The CDR3 consists of 11 residues. This CDR3 reads CSVVAVYGYTF. In nucleotides, the CDR3 is TGCAGCGTTGTCGCAGTCTATGGCTACACCTTC.

V gene TRBV9 combines with J gene TRBJ2-3; 9 bases match TRBD2. V lost 4 bases and J lost 1; bases outside the gene matches: 7. Per the germline V gene, CDR1 is SGDLS and CDR2 is YYNGEE. CDR3 size: 16 residues. CDR3 protein: CASSPPSSGGTDTQYF. The DNA for the CDR3 is TGTGCCAGCAGCCCCCCATCTAGCGGGGGCACAGATACGCAGTATTTT. Full variable domain (rest looked up from reference TRBV9 and TRBJ2-3): DSGVTQTPKHLITATGQRVTLRCSPRSGDLSVYWYQQSLDQGLQFLIQYYNGEERAKGNILERFSAQQFPDLHSELNLSSLELGDSALYFCASSPPSSGGTDTQYFGPGTRLTVL.

The V and J genes are TRBV9 and TRBJ2-3, with D tentatively TRBD2 (7 bases). CDR1 is SGDLS and CDR2 is YYNGEE in the germline V gene. CDR3 length: 14 amino acids. The V end lost 7 bases, the J end lost 1 base, and 13 bases lay between the germline ends. This CDR3 is CASGGGLGTDTQYF. The CDR3 DNA reads as TGTGCCAGCGGCGGGGGCCTCGGCACAGATACGCAGTATTTT.

CDR3 sequence (DNA): TGTGCCAGTAGAAGGGCGGAGCTGAAGGCGGGGGGCTACACCTTC. It specifies CASRRAELKAGGYTF. The rearrangement links TRBV19 to TRBJ1-2; D not resolved. Trimming pared 6 bases from V and 8 bases from J, leaving 22 bases between. CDR3 length equals 15 residues. Germline-derived CDR1 and CDR2 are LNHDA and SQIVND (reference sequence).

J is TRBJ1-1 and V is TRBV5-1, with a weak D call TRBD1 (6 bases). The CDR3 consists of 15 residues. CDR1 is SGHRS, CDR2 YFSETQ, per germline. Trimming stripped 2 bases from V and 4 bases from J, with 15 bases between. DNA for the CDR3: TGCGCCAGCAGCTTCGGCCGGGGGGCCGGCACTGAAGCTTTCTTT. Encoded protein: CASSFGRGAGTEAFF. The full variable domain, with the rest looked up from reference TRBV5-1 and TRBJ1-1, is KAGVTQTPRYLIKTRGQQVTLSCSPISGHRSVSWYQQTPGQGLQFLFEYFSETQRNKGNFPGRFSGRQFSNSRSEMNVSTLELGDSALYLCASSFGRGAGTEAFFGQGTRLTVV.

V usage is TRBV18 and J usage is TRBJ2-3, with 10 bases that match TRBD2. This CDR3 contains 15 residues. Trimming at V came to 5 bases and at J to 4 bases, leaving 6 bases not matched to a gene. From germline, CDR1 is KGHSH and CDR2 LQKENI. The DNA for the CDR3 is TGTGCCAGCTCATTAGCGGGGGGTTCCCCAGATACGCAGTATTTT. This sequence encodes CASSLAGGSPDTQYF.

The chain carries TRBV27 and TRBJ1-1; 8 bases are shared with TRBD1. Trimming at V came to 2 bases and at J to 7 bases, leaving 3 bases not matched to a gene. Germline V lookup: CDR1 MNHEY, CDR2 SMNVEV (reference sequence). The CDR3 extends over 13 amino acids. CDR3 amino acids: CASSLIGQGEAFF. The CDR3 DNA reads TGTGCCAGCAGTTTAATCGGACAGGGTGAAGCTTTCTTT.

In this sample, this clone turned up a few times. The chain is built from TRBV6-4 and TRBJ2-1; 11 nucleotides align to TRBD2. The ends lost 0 bases at V and 6 bases at J; junction bases unmatched: 1. Germline CDR1 reads MRHNA; CDR2 reads SNTAGT. The length of the CDR3 is 15 residues. The CDR3 sequence: CASSDSSGGANEQFF. CDR3 DNA sequence: TGTGCCAGCAGTGACTCTAGCGGGGGGGCCAATGAGCAGTTCTTC.

The rearrangement links TRBV7-2 to TRBJ1-6; no reliable D call. Trimming pared 5 bases from V and 7 bases from J, leaving 9 bases between. Germline values: CDR1 SGHTA, CDR2 FQGNSA. The CDR3 loop spans 13 amino acids. The CDR3 region has the DNA TGTGCCAGCAGCGCCCTACTGAATTCACCCCTCCACTTT. It yields the protein CASSALLNSPLHF.

The genes are TRBV4-1 and TRBJ1-3, with D uncertain. Trimming shortened V by 2 bases and J by 0 bases, and 23 bases separated the two germline ends. Germline assignment: CDR1 MGHRA and CDR2 YSYEKL. The CDR3 contains 20 residues. The CDR3 protein is CASSQIRWTGRSPSGNTIYF. The CDR3 DNA sequence: TGCGCCAGCAGCCAAATAAGGTGGACTGGCCGATCGCCCTCTGGAAACACCATATATTTT.